The 9 T cell receptor beta chains below come from one sample, sequenced in a study of blood T cell repertoires in COVID-19 (dated by TCRdb to the early 2020s). Libraries were constructed by the immunoSEQ multiplex PCR assay. What TCRdb holds here is the immuneACCESS table cut down to in-frame rearrangements. Part of the clones is not present; checked against another copy, under half of the missing clones reflect an unresolved V gene, and the others are unexplained. This sample comprises about 280,000 clones, less than 90% of them detected only once. The ten largest make up under 15% of the sample. Sequencing was performed on peripheral blood. Receptors originate from a woman between 70 and 85 years old with COVID-19, enrolled during active disease.

The chain recombines TRBV24-1 with TRBJ2-2; 10 bases line up with TRBD1. Germline loops: CDR1 KGHDR, CDR2 SFDVKD. After removal of 4 bases from V and 6 bases from J, the junction contained 7 bases not matched to a gene. The length of the CDR3 is 16 residues. The CDR3 DNA is TGTGCCACCAGTGAATTCGCCGGGACAGGGGCCGGGGAGCTGTTTTTT. Its translation: CATSEFAGTGAGELFF.

CDR3 region: CASSLVRGYEQYF. The CDR3 DNA reads TGTGCCAGCAGCTTAGTACGGGGGTACGAGCAGTACTTC. V gene TRBV7-9 combines with J gene TRBJ2-7, with D perhaps TRBD2 (6 bases). The germline V and J ends were trimmed by 1 base and 4 bases, with 8 bases remaining between them. The CDR3 totals 13 residues. The germline V gene encodes CDR1 SEHNR and CDR2 FQNEAQ (reference sequence).

The CDR3 nucleotides are TGTGCTAGTGGGGTGACGGGATCCTACGAGCAGTACTTC. Translation gives CASGVTGSYEQYF. The genes are TRBV12-5 and TRBJ2-7, with a tentative D call TRBD2 (5 bases). V dropped 6 bases and J dropped 1 base, with 10 bases sitting between them. CDR3 size: 13 residues. Germline assignment: CDR1 LGHNT and CDR2 FRNRAP. Using reference TRBV12-5 and TRBJ2-7 for the parts outside the CDR3, the full variable domain is DARVTQTPRHKVTEMGQEVTMRCQPILGHNTVFWYRQTMMQGLELLAYFRNRAPLDDSGMPKDRFSAEMPDATLATLKIQPSEPRDSAVYFCASGVTGSYEQYFGPGTRLTVT.

The J gene is TRBJ2-2, the V gene TRBV12-5; 8 bases agree with TRBD1. Per the germline V gene, CDR1 is LGHNT and CDR2 is FRNRAP. Losses at the gene ends were 1 base for V and 6 bases for J; bases not matched to a gene: 1. The CDR3 consists of 14 residues. CDR3: CASGLGQGSGELFF. CDR3 sequence (DNA): TGTGCTAGTGGTTTGGGACAGGGGTCCGGGGAGCTGTTTTTT.

V is TRBV28 and J is TRBJ2-7; TRBD1 is a possible D gene (5 bases). The CDR3 covers 14 residues. Germline V gives CDR1 MDHEN, CDR2 SYDVKM. Trimming left V 6 bases short and J 1 base short, with 13 bases between. The CDR3 DNA reads TGTGCCAGCAGAGGGGCCGCGAGTTCCTACGAGCAGTACTTC. Translated: CASRGAASSYEQYF.

This clone turned up a few times. V usage is TRBV27 and J usage is TRBJ1-1; D uncertain. The CDR3 length is 13 residues. Germline V gene lookup returns CDR1 MNHEY and CDR2 SMNVEV (reference sequence). V lost 5 bases and J lost 5, with 12 bases in between. CDR3 nucleotides: TGTGCCAGCAGTCTCGGGATTTTGACTGAAGCTTTCTTT. This gives the protein CASSLGILTEAFF.

This chain joins TRBV2 and TRBJ2-7; 10 nucleotides line up with TRBD1. V lost 6 bases, J lost 5 bases, and 10 bases stayed unmatched. This CDR3 comprises 15 residues. The germline V gene has CDR1 SNHLY and CDR2 FYNNEI. The CDR3 sequence: CASRRTGQGSHEQYF. DNA of the CDR3: TGTGCCAGCAGGCGGACGGGACAGGGGTCCCACGAGCAGTACTTC.

This clone was observed a few times. The V and J genes are TRBV10-1 and TRBJ1-2, with D possibly being TRBD1 (5 bases). Germline CDR1 reads WNHNN; CDR2 reads SYGVQD (reference sequence). Between the trimmed V and J ends, which lost 6 bases and 4 bases, there was a span of 15 bases. The CDR3 is made up of 14 amino acids. CDR3 loop: CASSARTTSYGYTF. CDR3 nucleotides: TGCGCCAGCAGCGCCAGGACAACTTCCTATGGCTACACCTTC.

The chain links TRBV27 to TRBJ2-3; 8 bases map to TRBD1. This CDR3 has 15 amino acids. V trimming: 9 bases; J trimming: 3 bases; junction bases outside the gene matches: 11. Germline V gene lookup returns CDR1 MNHEY and CDR2 SMNVEV (reference sequence). CDR3 nucleotide sequence: TGTGCCAGTACACCCACAGGGGGGAGAACAGATACGCAGTATTTT. Translating gives CASTPTGGRTDTQYF.